In this sample, the clone carrying this TCR beta chain turned up a few times. V was pared by 0 bases and J by 3 bases, with 14 bases between. The CDR3 extends over 15 amino acids. Germline V gene lookup returns CDR1 DFQATT and CDR2 SNEGSKA (reference sequence). These data originate in a study of T cells after yellow fever vaccination. TCRdb ran MiXCR on the 5' RACE reads and lists one entry per CDR3 protein. Here the sample spans some 320,000 distinct CDR3 sequences, roughly 3.9% being singletons. The specimen comprised PBMCs, sampled 5 days after the yellow fever booster vaccination. J is TRBJ1-1 and V is TRBV20-1; TRBD1 is a possible D gene (5 bases). The TCR sequence derives from a man aged 18-30 years who received the YFV17D yellow fever vaccine. The CDR3 region has the DNA TGCAGTGCTAGAGATCCGCGCGGGGCGGACACTGAAGCTTTCTTT. Amino acids: CSARDPRGADTEAFF.